The 21 T cell receptor beta chains below all came from one sample that was sequenced in a study of identical twins. MiXCR, applied by TCRdb to the 5' RACE reads, yields one record per CDR3 protein. Of roughly 480,000 distinct CDR3 sequences in the sample, about 24% were seen once. These data also featured in a second study, about T cells expressing NK-cell markers.

Material for sequencing was CD4+ T cells sorted from blood. Receptor source: a young woman in good health.

V gene TRBV10-3 combines with J gene TRBJ2-3, with D possibly being TRBD2 (5 bases). CDR1 ENHRY and CDR2 SYGVKD come from the germline V gene. The CDR3 has 12 residues. V shed 4 bases and J shed 6 bases, with 8 bases lying between them. The CDR3 loop is CAISAGEDTQYF. The DNA for the CDR3 is TGTGCCATCAGTGCTGGGGAGGATACGCAGTATTTT.

This clonotype occurred a few times. V usage is TRBV6-2 or TRBV6-3 and J usage is TRBJ2-4; 7 positions match TRBD2. Trimming took 7 bases from V and 4 from J; bases not matched to a gene: 10. Germline V gene sequence: CDR1 MNHEY, CDR2 SVGEGT. CDR3 length: 15 residues. The CDR3 nucleotides are TGTGCCAGCACCGACGGGCTAGCGGATAAAAACATTCAGTACTTC. Its protein is CASTDGLADKNIQYF.

This clonotype was seen a few times. The chain uses TRBV6-5 and TRBJ2-1; 10 bases map to TRBD2. This CDR3 region has 15 residues. The germline V gene encodes CDR1 MNHEY and CDR2 SVGAGI. V lost 2 bases, J lost 8 bases, and 6 bases stayed unmatched. For the CDR3, the DNA is TGTGCCAGCAGTTACAGTTCTAGCGGGGGCTATGAGCAGTTCTTC. It yields the protein CASSYSSSGGYEQFF.

The chain combines TRBV4-2 with TRBJ2-1; possible D gene TRBD2, 6 bases. CDR1 and CDR2 from the germline V gene are LGHNA and YNFKEQ. V lost 4 bases to trimming and J lost 1 base, with 14 bases between them. The CDR3 extends over 16 amino acids. CDR3 bases: TGTGCCAGCAGCCGGTTGGGACTTCTTTCCTACAATGAGCAGTTCTTC. This encodes CASSRLGLLSYNEQFF.

The gene calls are TRBV13 and TRBJ2-2; 12 bases match TRBD1. CDR1 is PRHDT, CDR2 FYEKMQ, per germline (reference sequence). Unmatched junction bases numbered 14, after V lost 2 bases and J lost 4 bases. There are 20 residues in the CDR3. The CDR3 loop is CASSLLVWSGQGASTGELFF. Here the CDR3 DNA reads TGTGCCAGCAGCTTATTAGTGTGGTCGGGACAGGGGGCGAGCACCGGGGAGCTGTTTTTT.

The CDR3 DNA follows: TGCAGCGTTGACCAGGCCACTGAAGCTTTCTTT. This codes for CSVDQATEAFF. This chain joins TRBV29-1 and TRBJ1-1; D is undetermined. The germline V gene encodes CDR1 SQVTM and CDR2 ANQGSEA. This CDR3 has 11 amino acids. V shed 3 bases and J shed 4 bases, with 6 bases lying between them. The whole variable domain, remainder taken from reference TRBV29-1 and TRBJ1-1, is SAVISQKPSRDICQRGTSLTIQCQVDSQVTMMFWYRQQPGQSLTLIATANQGSEATYESGFVIDKFPISRPNLTFSTLTVSNMSPEDSSIYLCSVDQATEAFFGQGTRLTVV.

The gene calls are TRBV5-1 and TRBJ2-2; the match to TRBD1 covers 7 bases. Looked up from germline, CDR1 is SGHRS and CDR2 is YFSETQ. This CDR3 is built from 17 residues. The junction had 11 bases not matched to a gene; V was cut back by 1 base and J by 5 bases. CDR3 region: CASSLIWGRGSTGELFF. As DNA, the CDR3 is TGCGCCAGCAGCTTGATATGGGGCAGGGGGTCTACCGGGGAGCTGTTTTTT.

This clonotype was recorded many times. This sequence joins TRBV4-1 and TRBJ2-2; D perhaps matches TRBD2 (6 bases). In germline, CDR1 is MGHRA, CDR2 YSYEKL. Trimming cost V 6 bases and J 2 bases, with 10 bases left between them. This CDR3 spans 14 amino acids. The CDR3 here is CASRGGTNTGELFF. CDR3 DNA sequence: TGCGCCAGCAGGGGCGGGACCAACACCGGGGAGCTGTTTTTT.

This clonotype was detected a few times. The rearrangement joins TRBV10-3 to TRBJ2-7; 7 positions agree with TRBD2. From germline, CDR1 is ENHRY and CDR2 SYGVKD. Unmatched junction bases numbered 3, after V lost 4 bases and J lost 3 bases. The CDR3 loop spans 13 amino acids. The CDR3 loop reads CAISGGGFYEQYF. The DNA of the CDR3 is TGTGCCATCAGTGGGGGAGGGTTCTACGAGCAGTACTTC.

J is TRBJ2-1 and V is TRBV9; 8 bases are shared with TRBD2. CDR1 and CDR2 from the germline V gene are SGDLS and YYNGEE. V was pared by 0 bases and J by 9 bases, with 20 bases of the junction left unmatched. The CDR3 is made up of 19 amino acids. CDR3 protein: CASSVAGDGRALRSSEQFF. The CDR3 nucleotides are TGTGCCAGCAGCGTAGCTGGGGACGGGAGGGCCCTCCGATCGTCTGAGCAGTTCTTC. Variable domain in full (rest from reference TRBV9 and TRBJ2-1): DSGVTQTPKHLITATGQRVTLRCSPRSGDLSVYWYQQSLDQGLQFLIQYYNGEERAKGNILERFSAQQFPDLHSELNLSSLELGDSALYFCASSVAGDGRALRSSEQFFGPGTRLTVL.

This CDR3 is CSAQGQTMNTEAFF. The DNA for the CDR3 is TGCAGTGCTCAAGGACAGACCATGAACACTGAAGCTTTCTTT. This sequence joins TRBV20-1 and TRBJ1-1; tentatively, D is TRBD1 (6 bases). V gave up 5 bases and J gave up 0 bases, with 13 bases separating them. The germline CDR1 and CDR2 sequences are DFQATT and SNEGSKA (reference sequence). The CDR3 totals 14 residues.

This clonotype was detected only once. The rearrangement joins TRBV23-1 to TRBJ1-6, with 7 bases matching TRBD1. TRBV23-1 counts as an open reading frame of uncertain function. V shed 10 bases and J 8 bases; nucleotides not matched to a gene: 14. CDR3 length: 15 amino acids. CDR3 nucleotides: TGCGCCACCATTAGTAGACAGGGCTTGCATTCACCCCTCCACTTT. The encoded protein is CATISRQGLHSPLHF.

This clonotype showed up just a few times. The chain is built from TRBV6-2 or TRBV6-3 and TRBJ2-1; 7 nucleotides line up with TRBD2. The CDR3 covers 15 residues. Trimming took 6 bases from V and 6 from J; bases not matched to a gene: 11. Germline loops: CDR1 MNHEY, CDR2 SVGEGT. Written as DNA, the CDR3 is TGTGCCAGCAGAAAGCGGGAATGGTGGGGCAATGAGCAGTTCTTC. It translates to CASRKREWWGNEQFF.

This clonotype was counted a few times. The chain uses TRBV12-3 or TRBV12-4 and TRBJ2-7; TRBD1 matches at 8 bases. J was trimmed by 2 bases and V by 6 bases; bases with no gene match: 6. The CDR3 sequence is 14 residues long. Here the CDR3 reads CASSRGLAPYEQYF. The DNA for the CDR3 is TGTGCCAGCAGCAGGGGGCTAGCCCCCTACGAGCAGTACTTC.

The chain has TRBV9 and TRBJ2-2; D may be TRBD2 (6 bases). Germline V gene lookup returns CDR1 SGDLS and CDR2 YYNGEE. V lost 2 bases, J lost 4 bases, and 9 bases lay in between. The CDR3 consists of 14 residues. For the CDR3, the DNA is TGTGCCAGCAGCGTTGGGGGAGGCACCGGGGAGCTGTTTTTT. Translating it yields CASSVGGGTGELFF.

This chain connects TRBV4-2 to TRBJ1-2, with TRBD1 as a possible D gene (6 bases). The ends were cut back, 4 bases at V and 4 bases at J, with 19 bases in the middle. The CDR3 contains 16 residues. From germline, CDR1 is LGHNA and CDR2 YNFKEQ. CDR3 nucleotide sequence: TGTGCCAGCAGCCGGGGGGCGAGGAATACGGCCTATGGCTACACCTTC. As protein: CASSRGARNTAYGYTF.

This chain links TRBV12-3 or TRBV12-4 with TRBJ1-2, with D unclear. This CDR3 region has 14 residues. V gave up 3 bases and J gave up 6 bases, with 14 bases separating them. CDR3 in DNA: TGTGCCAGCAGTTTCGGCCGCCGGGCCGATGGCTACACCTTC. It encodes CASSFGRRADGYTF.

The V gene is TRBV20-1, the J gene TRBJ1-5; perhaps TRBD1 as D (6 bases). Germline assignment: CDR1 DFQATT and CDR2 SNEGSKA (reference sequence). The CDR3 is 13 residues long. Trimming stripped 4 bases from V and 5 bases from J, with 12 bases between. In nucleotides, the CDR3 is TGCAGTGCTACTCAGGGGAATGATCAGCCCCAGCATTTT. This translates into CSATQGNDQPQHF.

V is TRBV29-1 and J is TRBJ2-5; D perhaps matches TRBD1 (5 bases). V lost 7 bases and J lost 2, with 11 bases in between. The CDR3 spans 12 residues. From germline, CDR1 is SQVTM and CDR2 ANQGSEA. The chain's CDR3 is CSATGRQETQYF. The CDR3 DNA follows: TGCAGCGCTACAGGCAGACAAGAGACCCAGTACTTC.

This clonotype was detected only once. The CDR3: CAISDAGTENTEAFF. CDR3 sequence (DNA): TGTGCCATCAGTGACGCCGGGACGGAGAACACTGAAGCTTTCTTT. This sequence joins TRBV10-3 and TRBJ1-1, with D tentatively TRBD1 (5 bases). V was pared by 3 bases and J by 1 base, with 12 bases between. Per the germline V gene, CDR1 is ENHRY and CDR2 is SYGVKD. The CDR3 spans 15 residues.

The genes are TRBV6-1 and TRBJ2-3, with TRBD2 matching 9 bases. The J segment lost 5 bases and the V segment lost 9 bases, leaving 12 bases of the junction unmatched. Per the germline V gene, CDR1 is MNHNS and CDR2 is SASEGT. The CDR3 length is 15 residues. In DNA, the CDR3 is TGTGCCAGTGTAGTGCGGGGGGGCTATAAAGATACGCAGTATTTT. Its translation: CASVVRGGYKDTQYF.